This TCR beta chain was retrieved from a study of cytomegalovirus exposure and HLA in healthy donors. In the study overall: Unique TCRs from HLA-typed donors, about 85 million of them, were held in an early data release.

The study, taken as a whole, reports: Highest at DRB1 and lowest at HLA-C, TCR association rates differed among HLA loci in a later analysis.

The CDR3 loop spans 17 amino acids. The V gene end was trimmed by 0 bases and the J gene end by 3 bases; junction bases not matched to a gene: 2. The germline gives CDR1 KGHSH, CDR2 LQKENI. Notes on this clone: What it recognizes is unknown.

PCR involved 60 Vbeta and 13 Jbeta primers. Sequenced by immunoSEQ multiplex PCR; TCRdb stores in-frame clones only, minus some. The sample comprises 93,000 or so clones, under 85% of which are singletons, and less than 5% rests with the top ten. The sequenced sample consisted of PBMCs. The clonotype comes from a man in his forties or fifties in good health and CMV-seropositive. V gene TRBV18 combines with J gene TRBJ2-3; TRBD2 matches 14 bases. The CDR3 sequence is CASSPPGLAGVTDTQYF. DNA of the CDR3: TGTGCCAGCTCACCACCGGGACTAGCGGGAGTAACAGATACGCAGTATTTT. Full variable domain (remainder filled in from reference TRBV18 and TRBJ2-3): NAGVMQNPRHLVRRRGQEARLRCSPMKGHSHVYWYRQLPEEGLKFMVYLQKENIIDESGMPKERFSAEFPKEGPSILRIQQVVRGDSAAYFCASSPPGLAGVTDTQYFGPGTRLTVL.